This TCR beta chain was identified during a study of Ad26.COV2.S vaccination and SARS-CoV-2 variants. General study findings and limits: Participants given vaccine showed non-spike TCR breadth similar to that of placebo recipients. The TCR breadth and depth analyses may have produced an underestimate of total T cell responses.

With regard to this clone: Its antigen is unknown.

The table came from immunoSEQ multiplex PCR; TCRdb's copy has only in-frame clones and leaves some out. The profile shows roughly 680,000 clones, roughly 90% of them singletons. This CDR3 contains 14 residues. V shed 4 bases, J shed 5 bases, and the junction held 5 bases outside the gene matches. Germline lookup yields CDR1 LNHDA and CDR2 SQIVND (reference sequence). Regarding treatment: some 20 received Ad26.COV2.S at low or high dose, single or two shots; a few received placebo; per-sample allocation not given. All samples were drawn on day 63, counting from the first vaccine or placebo injection. Material: peripheral blood, obtained in a trial of Ad26.COV2.S vaccine versus placebo. The TCR comes from a person between 18 and 59 years old who received the Ad26.COV2.S COVID-19 vaccine or a placebo. This chain joins TRBV19 and TRBJ2-1; 7 bases agree with TRBD1. The CDR3 sequence: CASSKGDRNNEQFF. DNA for the CDR3: TGTGCCAGTAGTAAGGGGGACAGAAACAATGAGCAGTTCTTC.